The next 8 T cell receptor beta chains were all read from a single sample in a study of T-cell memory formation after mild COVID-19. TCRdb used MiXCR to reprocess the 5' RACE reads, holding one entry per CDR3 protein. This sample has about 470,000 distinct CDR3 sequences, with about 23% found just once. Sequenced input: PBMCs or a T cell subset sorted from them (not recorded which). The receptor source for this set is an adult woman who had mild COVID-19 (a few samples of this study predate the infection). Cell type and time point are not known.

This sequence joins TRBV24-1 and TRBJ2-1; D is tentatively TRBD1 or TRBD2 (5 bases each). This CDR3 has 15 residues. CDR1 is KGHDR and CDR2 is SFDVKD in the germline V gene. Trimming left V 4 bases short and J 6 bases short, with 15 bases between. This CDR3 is CATSERGSLSNEQFF. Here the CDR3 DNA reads TGTGCCACCAGTGAACGGGGCTCCTTGAGCAATGAGCAGTTCTTC.

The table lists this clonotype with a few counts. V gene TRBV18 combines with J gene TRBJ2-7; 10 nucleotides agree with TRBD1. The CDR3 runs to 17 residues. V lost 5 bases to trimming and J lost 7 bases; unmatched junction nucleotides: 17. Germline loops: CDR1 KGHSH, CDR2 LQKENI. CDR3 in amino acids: CASSSNNPGQGPGEQYF. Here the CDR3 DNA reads TGTGCCAGCTCATCGAACAACCCGGGACAGGGGCCGGGGGAGCAGTACTTC.

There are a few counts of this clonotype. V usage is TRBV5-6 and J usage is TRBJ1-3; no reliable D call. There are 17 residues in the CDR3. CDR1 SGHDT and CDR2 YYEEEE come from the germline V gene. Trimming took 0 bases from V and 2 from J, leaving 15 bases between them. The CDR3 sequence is CASSLVSSGRTGNTIYF. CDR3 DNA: TGTGCCAGCAGCTTGGTCTCGTCAGGACGTACTGGAAACACCATATATTTT.

The CDR3 DNA reads as TGTGCCACCCGGACAGGCCATGAAGCTTTCTTT. Translation gives CATRTGHEAFF. The V gene is TRBV24-1, the J gene TRBJ1-1, with 7 bases that match TRBD1. The length of the CDR3 is 11 residues. V was pared by 9 bases and J by 7 bases, with 4 bases of the junction left unmatched. Germline-derived CDR1 and CDR2 are KGHDR and SFDVKD.

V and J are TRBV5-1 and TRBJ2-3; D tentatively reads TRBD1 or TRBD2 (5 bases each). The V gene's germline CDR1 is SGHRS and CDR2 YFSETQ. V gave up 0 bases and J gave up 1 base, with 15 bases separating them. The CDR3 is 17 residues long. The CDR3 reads CASSLGYSLGGTDTQYF. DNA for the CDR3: TGCGCCAGCAGCTTGGGGTACTCCTTGGGGGGCACAGATACGCAGTATTTT. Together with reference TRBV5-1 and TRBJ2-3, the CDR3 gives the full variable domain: KAGVTQTPRYLIKTRGQQVTLSCSPISGHRSVSWYQQTPGQGLQFLFEYFSETQRNKGNFPGRFSGRQFSNSRSEMNVSTLELGDSALYLCASSLGYSLGGTDTQYFGPGTRLTVL.

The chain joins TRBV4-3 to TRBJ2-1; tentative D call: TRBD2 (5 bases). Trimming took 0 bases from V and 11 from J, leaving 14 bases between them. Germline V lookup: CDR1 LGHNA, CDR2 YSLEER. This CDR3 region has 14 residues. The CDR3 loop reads CASSQDTRRVKQFF. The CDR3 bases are TGCGCCAGCAGCCAAGATACCCGGCGGGTTAAGCAGTTCTTC.

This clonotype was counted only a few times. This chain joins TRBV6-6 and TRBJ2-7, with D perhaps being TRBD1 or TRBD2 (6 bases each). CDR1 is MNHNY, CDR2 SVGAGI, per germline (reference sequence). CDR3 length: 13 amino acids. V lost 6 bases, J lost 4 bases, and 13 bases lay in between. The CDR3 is CASRGGLDYEQYF. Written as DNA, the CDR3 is TGTGCCAGCAGGGGGGGCCTTGATTACGAGCAGTACTTC.

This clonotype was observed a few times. The chain's CDR3 is CASSQESPSGGRATQYF. DNA of the CDR3: TGCGCCAGCAGCCAAGAATCGCCTAGCGGGGGGCGGGCTACGCAGTATTTT. The chain employs TRBV4-1 and TRBJ2-3, with 11 bases aligning to TRBD2. With V trimmed by 0 bases and J by 8 bases, 10 bases remained unmatched. Germline V gives CDR1 MGHRA, CDR2 YSYEKL. The CDR3 covers 17 residues.